These 14 T cell receptor beta chains share one sample of origin, sequenced in a study of cytomegalovirus exposure and HLA in healthy donors. Primers included in the PCR were 60 Vbeta and 13 Jbeta primers. Generated by immunoSEQ multiplex PCR, the TCRdb table keeps only in-frame clones and is missing some. The profile shows 200,000 to 300,000 clones, around four fifths of them singletons. The sample was PBMCs. Receptors were obtained from a woman between 40 and 50 years old in good health and CMV-seropositive.

This clone was observed once. The chain is built from TRBV28 and TRBJ2-3, with 13 positions matching TRBD2. V trimming: 6 bases; J trimming: 3 bases; junction bases outside the gene matches: 0. Per germline, CDR1 MDHEN and CDR2 SYDVKM. The CDR3 loop spans 14 amino acids. CDR3 bases: TGTGCCAGCAGGGGACTAGCGGGAACAGATACGCAGTATTTT. Its translation: CASRGLAGTDTQYF.

This chain joins TRBV11-3 and TRBJ1-2; TRBD1 aligns across 7 bases. From germline, CDR1 is SGHNT and CDR2 YENEEA. This CDR3 is 14 amino acids long. Trimming at V came to 5 bases and at J to 0 bases, leaving 3 bases not matched to a gene. In DNA form, the CDR3 reads TGTGCCAGCAGCAAGGACAGGTCTAACTATGGCTACACCTTC. Its translation: CASSKDRSNYGYTF.

CDR3 bases: TGTGCCAGCAGTTACCTCCCGAGAGGGGGGGAAGAGACCCAGTACTTC. It codes for CASSYLPRGGEETQYF. The chain has TRBV6-5 and TRBJ2-5; TRBD2 might be the D (7 bases). This CDR3 is 16 amino acids long. Per germline, CDR1 MNHEY and CDR2 SVGAGI. The V gene lost 2 bases and the J gene lost 3 bases, with 16 bases spanning the gap.

V gene TRBV25-1 combines with J gene TRBJ2-5; a weak D match, TRBD2 (5 bases). Per the germline V gene, CDR1 is MGHDK and CDR2 is SYGVNS. Trimming left V 9 bases short and J 4 bases short, with 12 bases between. The CDR3 runs to 12 residues. The CDR3 sequence is CASKDWVETQYF. The CDR3 DNA reads as TGTGCCAGTAAGGACTGGGTAGAGACCCAGTACTTC.

This chain uses TRBV27 with TRBJ2-3; D remains unclear. V lost 6 bases and J lost 6, with 10 bases in between. Germline lookup yields CDR1 MNHEY and CDR2 SMNVEV (reference sequence). This CDR3 is built from 12 residues. The CDR3 nucleotides read TGTGCCAGCAGCCGACCCGGGGATACGCAGTATTTT. This codes for CASSRPGDTQYF.

The gene calls are TRBV7-9 and TRBJ2-2; 15 nucleotides match TRBD2. CDR1 and CDR2 from the germline V gene are SEHNR and FQNEAQ (reference sequence). The junction had 8 bases not matched to a gene; V was cut back by 6 bases and J by 0 bases. CDR3 length equals 19 residues. In nucleotides, the CDR3 is TGTGCCAGCAGTTCGGCGGGACTAGCGGGAGGAACGAACACCGGGGAGCTGTTTTTT. Translation: CASSSAGLAGGTNTGELFF.

This rearrangement joins TRBV5-1 to TRBJ2-7; 11 bases line up with TRBD2. This CDR3 region has 20 residues. V lost 0 bases, J lost 4 bases, and 18 bases stayed unmatched. Germline CDR1 SGHRS, CDR2 YFSETQ. CDR3: CASSLAGTSGGHLTMYEQYF. The CDR3 DNA follows: TGCGCCAGCAGCTTGGCCGGGACTAGCGGCGGCCACCTAACCATGTACGAGCAGTACTTC. Complete variable domain (other parts from reference TRBV5-1 and TRBJ2-7): KAGVTQTPRYLIKTRGQQVTLSCSPISGHRSVSWYQQTPGQGLQFLFEYFSETQRNKGNFPGRFSGRQFSNSRSEMNVSTLELGDSALYLCASSLAGTSGGHLTMYEQYFGPGTRLTVT.

V and J are TRBV5-5 and TRBJ2-1; 9 bases are shared with TRBD2. The CDR3 consists of 16 residues. V trimming: 4 bases; J trimming: 6 bases; junction bases outside the gene matches: 11. From germline, CDR1 is SGHKS and CDR2 YYEKEE (reference sequence). CDR3 coding DNA: TGTGCCAGCAGCCGGTTACCGGGACTAGCTGCCAATGAGCAGTTCTTC. This sequence encodes CASSRLPGLAANEQFF. Filled out from reference TRBV5-5 and TRBJ2-1, the complete variable domain reads DAGVTQSPTHLIKTRGQQVTLRCSPISGHKSVSWYQQVLGQGPQFIFQYYEKEERGRGNFPDRFSARQFPNYSSELNVNALLLGDSALYLCASSRLPGLAANEQFFGPGTRLTVL.

This clone was detected only once. V is TRBV2 and J is TRBJ2-5; TRBD2 matches at 7 bases. The germline V gene encodes CDR1 SNHLY and CDR2 FYNNEI. The CDR3 has 12 amino acids. V dropped 6 bases and J dropped 5; count of bases not matched to a gene: 3. CDR3 DNA: TGTGCCAGCAGGGGCGGGAGTGAGACCCAGTACTTC. It encodes CASRGGSETQYF.

This clone occurred once. V usage is TRBV29-1 and J usage is TRBJ2-3; TRBD2 agrees at 8 bases. The CDR3 spans 13 residues. Germline V gene lookup returns CDR1 SQVTM and CDR2 ANQGSEA. With V trimmed by 4 bases and J by 5 bases, 5 bases remained unmatched. CDR3 region: CSVAGGPQDTQYF. In nucleotides, the CDR3 is TGCAGCGTTGCGGGAGGGCCTCAAGATACGCAGTATTTT.

The CDR3 coding sequence is TGTGCCAGCAGCGTAGTAGGGACACATGAGCAGTTCTTC. Its translation is CASSVVGTHEQFF. V is TRBV9 and J is TRBJ2-1; a possible D gene is TRBD1 (6 bases). Germline V lookup: CDR1 SGDLS, CDR2 YYNGEE. Between the trimmed V and J ends, which lost 0 bases and 8 bases, there was a span of 9 bases. The CDR3 is 13 residues long.

This clone was observed a few times. In the same sample, other DNA sequences code for this CDR3. The chain is built from TRBV6-4 and TRBJ2-3; D is uncertain. Germline-derived CDR1 and CDR2 are MRHNA and SNTAGT. This CDR3 spans 12 amino acids. The ends were cut back, 0 bases at V and 12 bases at J, with 10 bases in the middle. The CDR3 DNA is TGTGCCAGCAGTGACTCCGGTAGTCCCCAGTATTTT. It translates to CASSDSGSPQYF.

The chain joins TRBV7-3 to TRBJ2-1, with TRBD2 matching 8 bases. Germline V gene sequence: CDR1 SGHTA, CDR2 FQGTGA. V was pared by 1 base and J by 4 bases, with 3 bases of the junction left unmatched. The CDR3 consists of 15 residues. The CDR3, as DNA: TGTGCCAGCAGCTTAAATCCTAGCGGGTACAATGAGCAGTTCTTC. Amino acids: CASSLNPSGYNEQFF.

CDR3 DNA: TGTGCCAGTAGTTTCAGCGGGATGAACGAGCAGTACTTC. It specifies CASSFSGMNEQYF. The chain combines TRBV19 with TRBJ2-7; 7 bases match TRBD2. The V gene's germline CDR1 is LNHDA and CDR2 SQIVND (reference sequence). The CDR3 is 13 residues long. V was pared by 5 bases and J by 5 bases, with 6 bases of the junction left unmatched.